The clone carrying this T cell receptor (beta chain) was seen a handful of times. A read error may produce the germline difference seen at one junction end. CDR1 is SGHVS, CDR2 FNYEAQ, per germline. This CDR3 spans 14 amino acids. TCRdb re-called the PCR reads through MiXCR, storing one row per CDR3 protein. Of nearly 11,000 distinct CDR3 sequences in the sample, around 53% are singletons; the top ten hold around 20%. The sample comes from a study of tumor-infiltrating lymphocytes in oesophageal squamous cell carcinoma. This chain links TRBV7-6 with TRBJ1-6; D remains unclear. Sequenced: esophageal tumor tissue. The receptor was isolated from a female donor with esophageal squamous cell carcinoma. The CDR3 DNA sequence: TGTGCCAGCAGCGCTAACTCCTATAATTCACCCCTCCACTTC. Translation gives CASSANSYNSPLHF.